The source of this TCR beta chain is a study of blood T cell repertoires in COVID-19 (dated by TCRdb to about 2020). With regard to the full study: Collaborator samples came from the United States, Italy and Spain and covered acute and convalescent phases of COVID-19. The prospective study material was composed of cDNA or gDNA derived from T cells, B-cell-depleted T cells, or PBMCs. The repertoires were released in a freely available public database intended as a resource for research on the immune response to SARS-CoV-2. Subjects who had been exposed to COVID-19, were actively infected with it, or had recovered from it provided the deeply sampled blood TCRbeta repertoires that made up the dataset. Samples came from the ongoing ImmuneRACE study (first 160 participants) plus 1,254 subjects from 6 global collaborators. Where available, HLA class I and class II types were obtained from metadata supplied by the sample provider rather than from assay-based typing. The sample metadata nearly always contained a de-identified subject ID, COVID-19 status, age in years and sex. Results and caveats for the whole study, not just this receptor: How much clinical and demographic metadata was included differed by source and by participant, and the metadata was provided uncurated.

TCRbeta CDR3 regions were amplified from genomic DNA by means of the immunoSEQ Assay, a bias-controlled multiplex PCR. In the paper's pipeline: The number of nucleated cells in each sample was estimated by amplification of reference gene primers within the assay. To quantify the absolute abundance of each unique TCRbeta CDR3 rearrangement, sequence reads were collapsed and filtered. Productive Simpson clonality was computed per sample as the square root of Simpson's diversity index over productive rearrangements. TCRdb re-hosts the immuneACCESS table, in-frame sequences only. Its copies lack some clones; in the studies checked, an unresolved V gene accounts for under half of them, and the cause for the rest is not known. The V and J calls and clone size were taken over from that table, and D and trimming were inferred from the DNA. The table for this sample lists some 250,000 clones; approximately 90% of them were counted only once. The ten biggest clones cover over 2% of the sample.

A second Seattle source provided samples from volunteer blood donors who had recovered from COVID-19. Collaborating institutions collected whole blood in K2EDTA tubes following their own protocols. For TCRbeta analysis, collaborator samples were shipped as frozen whole blood, as isolated PBMCs, or as DNA extracted from either sample type. At the junction V is shortened by 3 bases and J by 3 bases, with 15 bases in between. The germline V gene sets CDR1 to SGHTA and CDR2 to FQGNSA. The CDR3 measures 15 amino acids from cysteine to phenylalanine. Of the read, only the CDR3 DNA is kept; its 45 bases are in frame from base 1. In the case of this clone: Its antigen is still unknown. One base away there is no much larger clone; base qualities are not given.

The V gene is TRBV7-2 and the J gene is TRBJ2-7; the D segment cannot be called with confidence. The receptor comes from a man aged 25 to 40 who had recovered from COVID-19. Sequences were obtained from peripheral blood. The DNA sequence is TGTGCCAGCAGCTTCTTACCTGGCACCCTCTACGAGCAGTACTTC. It translates as CASSFLPGTLYEQYF.